These T cell receptor beta chains were read from a single sample in a study of early T cells in non-severe SARS-CoV-2 infection. TCRdb called the 5' RACE reads again in MiXCR, with one record for every CDR3 protein. The sample yields more than 15,000 distinct CDR3 sequences, about 5% seen once. The sequencing here drew on whole blood, taken at baseline. The receptors stem from an adult who was a healthcare worker with PCR-confirmed SARS-CoV-2 infection or an uninfected control (not recorded which). Both conserved end residues are part of each CDR3. The D gene is left open where the match is weak. A row's size may be missing; if present it is once, few, many or a size class.

>many|-|TRBV7-9|TRBJ1-4
TGTGCCAGCAGCTTATTGGCAGCTGCAACTAATGAAAAACTGTTTTTT
CASSLLAAATNEKLFF
>-|-|TRBV7-9|TRBJ2-3
TGTGCCAGCCTTCGCCTAGATACGCAGTATTTT
CASLRLDTQYF
>-|-|TRBV20-1|TRBJ2-7
TGCAGTGCCCCCAGGACCAGCTACGAGCAGTACTTC
CSAPRTSYEQYF
>many|-|TRBV27|TRBJ2-1
TGTGCCAGCAGGGGGGCGAACAATGAGCAGTTCTTC
CASRGANNEQFF
>many|-|TRBV7-6|TRBJ1-1
TGTGCCAGCAGCCAAGACAAGTACACTGAAGCTTTCTTT
CASSQDKYTEAFF
>many|-|TRBV20-1|TRBJ2-7
TGCAGTGCATCACCGGGACATCAGGACACCTACGAGCAGTACTTC
CSASPGHQDTYEQYF
>-|-|TRBV5-1|TRBJ2-3
TGCGCCAGCAGCCTGGCGGTCAGGGTTACAGATACGCAGTATTTT
CASSLAVRVTDTQYF
>many|TRBD1|TRBV7-2|TRBJ2-5
TGTGCCAGCAGCTTCAGGGGGTACCAAGAGACCCAGTACTTC
CASSFRGYQETQYF
>-|-|TRBV7-9|TRBJ2-1
TGTGCCAGCAGCTTAACAGGGATAGACAATGAGCAGTTCTTC
CASSLTGIDNEQFF
>many|TRBD1|TRBV10-3|TRBJ2-3
TGTGCCATCAGTGGTAGGGGGCCCCGCGGCACAGATACGCAGTATTTT
CAISGRGPRGTDTQYF
>many|-|TRBV13|TRBJ1-3
TGTGCCAGCAGCTCGGCAGGGACTGGAAACACCATATATTTT
CASSSAGTGNTIYF
>many|TRBD2|TRBV11-2|TRBJ2-3
TGTGCCAGCAGCTTGGGACTAGCGGGGGACCTCCTCGGGGGTAGCACAGATACGCAGTATTTT
CASSLGLAGDLLGGSTDTQYF
>many|-|TRBV2|TRBJ1-5
TGTGCCAGCAGTGAAGGGGGCCATCAGCCCCAGCATTTT
CASSEGGHQPQHF
>many|TRBD2|TRBV28|TRBJ2-1
TGTGCCAGCAGTCACCGGGGACTAGCGGGGGCAGGTGAGCAGTTCTTC
CASSHRGLAGAGEQFF
>many|-|TRBV7-8|TRBJ2-7
TGTGCCAGCAGCTCCCAGAGACGAACCTACGAGCAGTACTTC
CASSSQRRTYEQYF
>many|-|TRBV6-5|TRBJ1-1
TGTGCCAGCACCCCCTACATGAACACTGAAGCTTTCTTT
CASTPYMNTEAFF
>many|TRBD2|TRBV20-1|TRBJ2-7
TGCAGTGCCGAATATCCCGGGACTAGCGGAACCTACGAGCAGTACTTC
CSAEYPGTSGTYEQYF
>few|-|TRBV6-4|TRBJ2-6
TGTGCCAGCAGTGACGGACACTCTGGGGCCAACGTCCTGACTTTC
CASSDGHSGANVLTF
>few|TRBD2|TRBV7-2|TRBJ2-3
TGTGCCAGCAGCTCGGGACTAGCGGGGAAAGATACGCAGTATTTT
CASSSGLAGKDTQYF
>many|-|TRBV11-2|TRBJ1-6
TGTGCCAGCAGCTCGACAGCCCTGGATTCACCCCTCCACTTT
CASSSTALDSPLHF
>many|-|TRBV7-2|TRBJ2-5
TGTGCCAGCAGCTTAGGACTCAGCCCTCAGGAGACCCAGTACTTC
CASSLGLSPQETQYF
>-|-|TRBV9|TRBJ2-1
TGTGCCAGCAGCGCCGATCCGGGACTCTACAATGAGCAGTTCTTC
CASSADPGLYNEQFF
>many|TRBD2|TRBV6-2/TRBV6-3|TRBJ2-7
TGTGCCAGCAGTTACCCCCCTGTAGGACTAGCACGCGAGCAGTACTTC
CASSYPPVGLAREQYF
>many|-|TRBV7-6|TRBJ1-2
TGTGCCAGCAGCGAGCCCGAACGGAGTGGCTACACCTTC
CASSEPERSGYTF
>many|-|TRBV6-2/TRBV6-3|TRBJ2-7
TGTGCCAGCAGACCCAACTCTCACGAGCAGTACTTC
CASRPNSHEQYF
>many|-|TRBV6-6|TRBJ1-5
TGTGCCAGCAGAACAACAAAGGAGGGAAGCAATCAGCCCCAGCATTTT
CASRTTKEGSNQPQHF
>few|-|TRBV6-6|TRBJ2-3
TGTGCCAGCAGCCCCGCGGCTACTGAGCAGTATTTT
CASSPAATEQYF
>few|-|TRBV28|TRBJ2-1
TGTGCCAGCAGGATCGGCGGGGTTGGGGACAGTCTGTTCTTC
CASRIGGVGDSLFF
>-|-|TRBV6-2/TRBV6-3|TRBJ2-1
TGTGCCAGCAGTTACCAGGCAGGTACCTACAATGAGCAGTTCTTC
CASSYQAGTYNEQFF
>many|-|TRBV7-9|TRBJ1-1
TGTGCCAGCAGCGTGGGACGGATGAACACTGAAGCTTTCTTT
CASSVGRMNTEAFF
>many|TRBD1|TRBV24-1|TRBJ2-3
TGTGCCACCAGTGGACAGGGGATCACAGATACGCAGTATTTT
CATSGQGITDTQYF
>many|-|TRBV7-2|TRBJ2-1
TGTGCCAGCAGCTTAACTAATGAGCAGTTCTTC
CASSLTNEQFF
>many|-|TRBV14|TRBJ2-7
TGTGCCAGCAGCCAAGTCGTGGGGGCCGAGCAGTACTTC
CASSQVVGAEQYF
>-|TRBD1|TRBV29-1|TRBJ2-7
TGCAGCGTTTACGGGACAGGGTCGATCGAGCAGTACTTC
CSVYGTGSIEQYF
>-|TRBD1|TRBV7-6|TRBJ2-1
TGTGCCAGCAGCTTACGACAGGGGGACTCCTACAATGAGCAGTTCTTC
CASSLRQGDSYNEQFF
>many|TRBD1|TRBV5-4|TRBJ1-6
TGTGCCAGCAGCCTCGACAGGGGTTCTAATTCACCCCTCCACTTT
CASSLDRGSNSPLHF
>many|TRBD1|TRBV5-4|TRBJ1-5
TGTGCCAGCAGCCCCGGGACAGGGTTGAATCAGCCCCAGCATTTT
CASSPGTGLNQPQHF
>-|-|TRBV4-1|TRBJ1-5
TGCGCCAGCAGCCAAGATATCTATAGCAATCAGCCCCAGCATTTT
CASSQDIYSNQPQHF
>many|-|TRBV7-2|TRBJ1-5
TGTGCCAGCAGCTTGCCACAGGGACAGCCCCAGCATTTT
CASSLPQGQPQHF
>few|-|TRBV11-1|TRBJ1-2
TGTGCCAGCAGCTTTAGGTCGGACGGTAACTATGGCTACACCTTC
CASSFRSDGNYGYTF
>many|-|TRBV4-1|TRBJ2-3
TGCGCCAGCAGCTACACAGATACGCAGTATTTT
CASSYTDTQYF
>many|-|TRBV20-1|TRBJ2-7
TGCAGTGCTAGAATAAATGGGCAGGGGGGCTACGAGCAGTACTTC
CSARINGQGGYEQYF
>many|TRBD2|TRBV6-5|TRBJ2-5
TGTGCCAGCAGTTATCAGCGGGGGGGCCCAGAGACCCAGTACTTC
CASSYQRGGPETQYF
>medium-sized|-|TRBV27|TRBJ1-6
TGTGCCAGCAGTTTTCGGGAAAAATCACCCCTCCACTTT
CASSFREKSPLHF
>many|TRBD1|TRBV20-1|TRBJ1-1
TGCAGTGCATCGACAGGGGAAAACACTGAAGCTTTCTTT
CSASTGENTEAFF
>many|TRBD1|TRBV20-1|TRBJ2-7
TGCAGTGCTAGAGACCGGACAGGGAGCTCCTACGAGCAGTACTTC
CSARDRTGSSYEQYF
>many|-|TRBV3-1|TRBJ2-1
TGTGCCAGCAGCCCGAGCGGTCGTGAGCAGTTCTTC
CASSPSGREQFF
>-|TRBD2|TRBV12-3/TRBV12-4|TRBJ2-3
TGTGCCAGCAGTTTTATTCCGAGTGTAGCGGGGGCAGATACGCAGTATTTT
CASSFIPSVAGADTQYF
>few|-|TRBV20-1|TRBJ2-7
TGCAGTGCTCCATACTTAGGGACCCAGGAGCAGTACTTC
CSAPYLGTQEQYF
>-|-|TRBV28|TRBJ1-3
TGTGCCAGCATTAGGGGATCTGGAAACACCATATATTTT
CASIRGSGNTIYF
>medium-sized|-|TRBV7-2|TRBJ1-1
TGTGCCAGCAGCTCAGACGGTGAAGCTTTCTTT
CASSSDGEAFF
>many|-|TRBV5-1|TRBJ2-3
TGCGCCAGCAGCTTGTCCCAGGGCGGTACAGATACGCAGTATTTT
CASSLSQGGTDTQYF
>medium-sized|-|TRBV12-3/TRBV12-4|TRBJ2-5
TGTGCCAGTTCGGTTGCGGCAGGGCAAGAGACCCAGTACTTC
CASSVAAGQETQYF
>many|-|TRBV7-2|TRBJ1-1
TGTGCCAGCAGCTTAAGGGGCCTTGGGGCTTTCTTT
CASSLRGLGAFF